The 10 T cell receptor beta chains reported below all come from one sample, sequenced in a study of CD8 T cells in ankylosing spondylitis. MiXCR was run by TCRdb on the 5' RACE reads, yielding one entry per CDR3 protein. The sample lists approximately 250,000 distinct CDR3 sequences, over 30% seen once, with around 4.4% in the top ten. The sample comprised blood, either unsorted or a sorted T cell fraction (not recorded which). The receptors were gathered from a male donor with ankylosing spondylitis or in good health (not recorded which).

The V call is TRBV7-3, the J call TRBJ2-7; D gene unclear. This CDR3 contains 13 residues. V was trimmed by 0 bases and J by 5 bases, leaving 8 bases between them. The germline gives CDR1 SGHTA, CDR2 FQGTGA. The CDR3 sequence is CASSLTPYNEQYF. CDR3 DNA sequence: TGTGCCAGCAGCTTAACCCCTTATAACGAGCAGTACTTC.

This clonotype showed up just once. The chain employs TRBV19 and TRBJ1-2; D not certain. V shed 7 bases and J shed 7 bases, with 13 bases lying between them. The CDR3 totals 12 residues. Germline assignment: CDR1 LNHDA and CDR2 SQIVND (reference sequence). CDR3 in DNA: TGTGCCAGTACCGTCGAGGGTGGTGGCTACACCTTC. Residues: CASTVEGGGYTF.

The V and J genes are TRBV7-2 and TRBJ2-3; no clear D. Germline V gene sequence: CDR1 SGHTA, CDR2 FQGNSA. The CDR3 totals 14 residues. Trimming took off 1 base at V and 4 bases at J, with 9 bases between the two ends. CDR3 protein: CASSLDLGSDTQYF. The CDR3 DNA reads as TGTGCCAGCAGCTTAGACCTGGGGTCAGATACGCAGTATTTT.

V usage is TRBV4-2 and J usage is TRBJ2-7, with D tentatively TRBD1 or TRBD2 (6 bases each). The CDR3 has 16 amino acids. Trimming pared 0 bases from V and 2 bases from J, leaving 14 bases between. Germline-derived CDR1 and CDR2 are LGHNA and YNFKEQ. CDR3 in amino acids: CASSQEQGGSTYEQYF. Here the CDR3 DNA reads TGTGCCAGCAGCCAAGAACAGGGAGGCAGTACCTACGAGCAGTACTTC.

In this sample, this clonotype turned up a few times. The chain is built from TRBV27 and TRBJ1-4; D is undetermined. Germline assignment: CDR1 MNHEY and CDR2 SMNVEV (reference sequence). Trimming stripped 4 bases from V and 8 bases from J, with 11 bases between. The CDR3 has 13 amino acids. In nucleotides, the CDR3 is TGTGCCAGCAGTTCCGGCTGGTTAGAAAAACTGTTTTTT. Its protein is CASSSGWLEKLFF.

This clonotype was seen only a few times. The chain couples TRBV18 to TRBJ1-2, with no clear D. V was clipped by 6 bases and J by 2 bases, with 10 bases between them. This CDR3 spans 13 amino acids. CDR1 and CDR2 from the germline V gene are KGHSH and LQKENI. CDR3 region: CASSFDGNYGYTF. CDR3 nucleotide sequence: TGTGCCAGCTCTTTCGACGGGAACTATGGCTACACCTTC. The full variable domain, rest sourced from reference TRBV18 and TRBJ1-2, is NAGVMQNPRHLVRRRGQEARLRCSPMKGHSHVYWYRQLPEEGLKFMVYLQKENIIDESGMPKERFSAEFPKEGPSILRIQQVVRGDSAAYFCASSFDGNYGYTFGSGTRLTVV.

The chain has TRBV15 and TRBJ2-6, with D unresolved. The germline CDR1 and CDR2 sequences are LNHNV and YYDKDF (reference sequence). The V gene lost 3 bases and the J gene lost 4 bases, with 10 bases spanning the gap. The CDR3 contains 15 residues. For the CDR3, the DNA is TGTGCCACCAGCAGGGAAGGGCAGGGGGCCAACGTCCTGACTTTC. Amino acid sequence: CATSREGQGANVLTF.

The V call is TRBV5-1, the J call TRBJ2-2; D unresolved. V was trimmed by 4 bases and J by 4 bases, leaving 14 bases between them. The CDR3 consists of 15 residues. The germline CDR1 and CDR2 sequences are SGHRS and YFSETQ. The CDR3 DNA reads TGCGCCAGCAGCCCCACACCGGGTTCCACCGGGGAGCTGTTTTTT. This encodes CASSPTPGSTGELFF.

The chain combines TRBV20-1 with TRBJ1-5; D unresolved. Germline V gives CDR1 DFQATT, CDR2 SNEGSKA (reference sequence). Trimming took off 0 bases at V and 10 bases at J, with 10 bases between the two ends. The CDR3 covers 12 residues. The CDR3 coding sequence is TGCAGTGCTAGAGATAAAGGCCAACCCCAGCATTTT. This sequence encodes CSARDKGQPQHF.

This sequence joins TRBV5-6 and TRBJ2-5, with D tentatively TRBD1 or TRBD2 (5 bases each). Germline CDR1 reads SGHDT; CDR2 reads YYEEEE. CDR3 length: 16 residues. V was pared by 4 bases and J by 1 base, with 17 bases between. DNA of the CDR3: TGTGCCAGCAGCATATATGGGGGACGGACCCAAGAGACCCAGTACTTC. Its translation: CASSIYGGRTQETQYF.